This T cell receptor beta chain was recovered during a study of PD-L1 blockade in urothelial cancer. Across the study: Between 0 and 3 prior chemotherapy regimens had been given to patients. Blood analysis took place 3 weeks (second dose) and 6 weeks after treatment start.

Germline lookup yields CDR1 WNHNN and CDR2 SYGVQD (reference sequence). This CDR3 has 18 amino acids. V shed 5 bases, J shed 1 base, and the junction held 7 bases outside the gene matches. Findings and caveats of the study: Tumor-associated TCR clones expanded more in blood at 3 weeks in patients with durable benefit.

TCRdb's table, derived via immunoSEQ multiplex PCR, lists solely in-frame clones and lacks some. The sample records over 30,000 clones, around 82% being singletons. A note on this clone: Its cognate antigen is unknown.

Stated time point: pretreatment peripheral blood. The chain links TRBV10-1 to TRBJ2-1; 14 bases align to TRBD2. The sample here was PBMCs, taken around atezolizumab (anti-PD-L1) treatment. The TCR sequence derives from a man aged 60-69 years with urothelial cancer. DNA for the CDR3: TGCGCCAGCAGTCCGGGACTAGCGGGGGAGGGGTCCTACAATGAGCAGTTCTTC. Residues: CASSPGLAGEGSYNEQFF.